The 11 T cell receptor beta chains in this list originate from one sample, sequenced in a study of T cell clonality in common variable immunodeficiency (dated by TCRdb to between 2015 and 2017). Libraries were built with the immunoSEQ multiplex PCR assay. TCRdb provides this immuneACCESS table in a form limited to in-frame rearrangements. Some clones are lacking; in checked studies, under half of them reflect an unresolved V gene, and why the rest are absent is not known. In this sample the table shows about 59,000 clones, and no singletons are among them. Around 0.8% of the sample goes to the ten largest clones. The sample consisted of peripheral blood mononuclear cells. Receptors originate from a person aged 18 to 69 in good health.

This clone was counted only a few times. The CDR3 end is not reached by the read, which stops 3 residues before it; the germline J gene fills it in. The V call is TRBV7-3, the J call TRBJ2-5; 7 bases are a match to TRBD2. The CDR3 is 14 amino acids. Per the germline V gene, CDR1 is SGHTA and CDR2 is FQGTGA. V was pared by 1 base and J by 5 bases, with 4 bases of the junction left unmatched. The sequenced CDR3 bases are TGTGCCAGCAGCTTAAGTGGGGGGGAGGAGACC. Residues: CASSLSGGEET. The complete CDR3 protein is CASSLSGGEETQYF.

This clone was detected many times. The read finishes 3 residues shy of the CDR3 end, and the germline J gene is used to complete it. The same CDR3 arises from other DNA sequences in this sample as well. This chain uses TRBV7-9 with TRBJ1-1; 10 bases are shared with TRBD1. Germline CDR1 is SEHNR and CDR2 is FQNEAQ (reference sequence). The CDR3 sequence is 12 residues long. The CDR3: CASSSGQGEAFF. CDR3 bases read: TGTGCCAGCAGCTCGGGACAGGGGGAA.

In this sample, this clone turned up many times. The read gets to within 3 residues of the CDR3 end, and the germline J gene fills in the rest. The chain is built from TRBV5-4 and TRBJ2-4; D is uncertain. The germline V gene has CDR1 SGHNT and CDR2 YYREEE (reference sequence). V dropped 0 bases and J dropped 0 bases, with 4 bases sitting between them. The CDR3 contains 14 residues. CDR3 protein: CASSLELAKNIQYF. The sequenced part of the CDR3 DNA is TGTGCCAGCAGCTTGGAACTAGCCAAAAACATT.

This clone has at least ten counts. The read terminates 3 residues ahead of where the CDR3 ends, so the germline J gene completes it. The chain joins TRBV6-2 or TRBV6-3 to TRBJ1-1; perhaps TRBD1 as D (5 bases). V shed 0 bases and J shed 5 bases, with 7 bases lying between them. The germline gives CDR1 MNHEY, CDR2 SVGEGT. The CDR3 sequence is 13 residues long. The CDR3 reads CASSYSAGTEAFF. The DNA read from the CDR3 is TGTGCCAGCAGTTACTCGGCAGGGACTGAA.

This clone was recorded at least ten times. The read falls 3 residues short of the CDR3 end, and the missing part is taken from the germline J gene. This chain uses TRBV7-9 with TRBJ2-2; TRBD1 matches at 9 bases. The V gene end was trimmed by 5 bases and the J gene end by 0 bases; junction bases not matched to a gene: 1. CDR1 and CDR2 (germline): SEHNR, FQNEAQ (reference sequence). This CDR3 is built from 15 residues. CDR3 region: CASSRQGANTGELFF. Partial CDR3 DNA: TGTGCCAGCAGCCGACAGGGGGCGAACACCGGGGAG. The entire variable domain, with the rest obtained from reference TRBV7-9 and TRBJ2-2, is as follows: DTGVSQNPRHKITKRGQNVTFRCDPISEHNRLYWYRQTLGQGPEFLTYFQNEAQLEKSRLLSDRFSAERPKGSFSTLEIQRTEQGDSAMYLCASSRQGANTGELFFGEGSRLTVL.

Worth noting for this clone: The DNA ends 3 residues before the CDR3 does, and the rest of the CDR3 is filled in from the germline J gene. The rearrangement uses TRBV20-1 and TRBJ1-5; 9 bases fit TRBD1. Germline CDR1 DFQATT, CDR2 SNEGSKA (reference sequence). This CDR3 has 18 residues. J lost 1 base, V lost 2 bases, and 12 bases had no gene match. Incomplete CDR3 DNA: TGCAGTGCTAGACCGGACAGGGGATCCCTCCGGAGCAATCAGCCC. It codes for CSARPDRGSLRSNQP. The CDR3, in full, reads CSARPDRGSLRSNQPQHF.

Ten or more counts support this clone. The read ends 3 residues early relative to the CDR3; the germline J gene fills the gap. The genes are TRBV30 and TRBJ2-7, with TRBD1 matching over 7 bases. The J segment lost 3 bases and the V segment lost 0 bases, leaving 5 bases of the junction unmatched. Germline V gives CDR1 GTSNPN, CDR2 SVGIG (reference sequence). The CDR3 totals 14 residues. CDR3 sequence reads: CAWSVRDRSYEQYF. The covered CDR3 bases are TGTGCCTGGAGTGTCCGGGACAGAAGCTACGAG.

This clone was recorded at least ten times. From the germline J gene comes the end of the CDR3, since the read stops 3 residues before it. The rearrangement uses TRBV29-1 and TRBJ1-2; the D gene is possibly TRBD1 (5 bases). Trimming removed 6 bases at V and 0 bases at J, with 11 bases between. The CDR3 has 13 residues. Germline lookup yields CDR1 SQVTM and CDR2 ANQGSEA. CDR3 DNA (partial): TGCAGCGTGGGACTCACGGCTAACTATGGC. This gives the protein CSVGLTANYG. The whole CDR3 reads CSVGLTANYGYTF. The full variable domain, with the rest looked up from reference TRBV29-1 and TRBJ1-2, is SAVISQKPSRDICQRGTSLTIQCQVDSQVTMMFWYRQQPGQSLTLIATANQGSEATYESGFVIDKFPISRPNLTFSTLTVSNMSPEDSSIYLCSVGLTANYGYTFGSGTRLTVV.

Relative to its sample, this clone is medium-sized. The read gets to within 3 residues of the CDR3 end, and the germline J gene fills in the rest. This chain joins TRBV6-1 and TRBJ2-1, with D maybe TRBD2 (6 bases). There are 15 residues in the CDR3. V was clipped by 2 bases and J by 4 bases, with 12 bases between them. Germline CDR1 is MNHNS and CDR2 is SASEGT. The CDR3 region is CASSESSGTYNEQFF. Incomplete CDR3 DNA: TGTGCCAGCAGTGAAAGTAGCGGAACATACAATGAG.

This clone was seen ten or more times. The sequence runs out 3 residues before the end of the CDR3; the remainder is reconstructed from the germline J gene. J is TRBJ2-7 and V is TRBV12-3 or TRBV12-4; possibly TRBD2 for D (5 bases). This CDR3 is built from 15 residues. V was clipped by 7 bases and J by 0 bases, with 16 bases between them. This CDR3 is CASTFMRRSSYEQYF. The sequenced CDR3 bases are TGTGCCAGCACTTTCATGCGGAGGAGCTCCTACGAG.

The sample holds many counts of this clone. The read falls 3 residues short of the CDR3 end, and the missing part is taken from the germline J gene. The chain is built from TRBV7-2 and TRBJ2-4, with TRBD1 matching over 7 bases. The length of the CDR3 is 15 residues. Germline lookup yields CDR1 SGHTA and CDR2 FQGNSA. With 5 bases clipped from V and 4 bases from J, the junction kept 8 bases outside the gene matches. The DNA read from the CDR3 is TGTGCCAGCAGCACCGGACAGGTTCCGAAAAACATT. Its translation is CASSTGQVPKNI. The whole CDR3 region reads CASSTGQVPKNIQYF.